One sample yielded the 25 T cell receptor beta chains listed below, sequenced in a study of cytomegalovirus exposure and HLA in healthy donors. The PCR employed 60 Vbeta primers together with 13 Jbeta primers. Only in-frame clones appear in the TCRdb table, and some are missing; sequencing was by immunoSEQ multiplex PCR. This repertoire shows roughly 230,000 clones, around 84% found once; its top ten account for around 0.23%. Sequencing was carried out using PBMCs. Receptor source: a girl aged 2 to 10 in good health and CMV-seronegative.

This clone has only one observation. This chain links TRBV18 with TRBJ2-2; 10 bases agree with TRBD2. The V and J ends lost 5 bases and 2 bases, in that order; junction bases with no gene match: 8. Germline V gene sequence: CDR1 KGHSH, CDR2 LQKENI. The CDR3 has 17 amino acids. DNA of the CDR3: TGTGCCAGCTCAAAGGCTAGCGGGAGTTCTAACACCGGGGAGCTGTTTTTT. Residues: CASSKASGSSNTGELFF.

The chain links TRBV4-2 to TRBJ2-2, with 7 bases aligning to TRBD2. The germline CDR1 and CDR2 sequences are LGHNA and YNFKEQ. This CDR3 has 16 amino acids. Trimming took 1 base from V and 6 from J; bases not matched to a gene: 8. The CDR3 coding sequence is TGTGCCAGCAGCCAAGGGTCCGGGGGGTTTGCCGGGGAGCTGTTTTTT. The encoded protein is CASSQGSGGFAGELFF.

CDR3 protein: CASSEPGQGLGTEAFF. The CDR3 bases are TGTGCCAGCAGCGAGCCGGGACAGGGGTTGGGGACTGAAGCTTTCTTT. The chain links TRBV5-8 to TRBJ1-1; 10 positions match TRBD1. The V and J ends lost 4 bases and 5 bases, in that order; junction bases with no gene match: 11. Per the germline V gene, CDR1 is SGHTS and CDR2 is YDEGEE. The CDR3 contains 16 residues.

This clone came up once. In DNA, the CDR3 is TGTGCCAGCAGCGTAGTTCCAGGGAAGGCCGGGGAGCTGTTTTTT. This sequence encodes CASSVVPGKAGELFF. The V call is TRBV9, the J call TRBJ2-2, with D perhaps matching TRBD1 (5 bases). The V end lost 0 bases, the J end lost 6 bases, and 12 bases lay between the germline ends. The CDR3 extends over 15 amino acids. Germline V gives CDR1 SGDLS, CDR2 YYNGEE.

This clone was counted a few times. The rearrangement uses TRBV6-1 and TRBJ1-4; no clear D gene. Germline V gene sequence: CDR1 MNHNS, CDR2 SASEGT. Trimming took 8 bases from V and 7 from J, leaving 11 bases between them. This CDR3 contains 12 residues. As DNA, the CDR3 is TGTGCCAGCGGCACACGATTTGAAAAACTGTTTTTT. The encoded protein is CASGTRFEKLFF.

This chain uses TRBV6-1 with TRBJ2-7, with a weak D call TRBD1 (6 bases). CDR3 length: 13 amino acids. CDR1 and CDR2 (germline): MNHNS, SASEGT. The CDR3 coding sequence is TGTGCGCAGCAGGGGACACCGGCCTACGAGCAGTACTTC. Translation gives CAQQGTPAYEQYF.

The genes are TRBV7-9 and TRBJ2-2, with 9 positions matching TRBD2. The germline V gene encodes CDR1 SEHNR and CDR2 FQNEAQ (reference sequence). The CDR3 contains 16 residues. Losses at the gene ends were 0 bases for V and 4 bases for J; bases not matched to a gene: 3. This CDR3 is CASSLAGSGGTGELFF. The CDR3 coding sequence is TGTGCCAGCAGCTTAGCTGGTAGCGGGGGCACCGGGGAGCTGTTTTTT.

The gene calls are TRBV6-1 and TRBJ1-4; perhaps TRBD1 as D (5 bases). The CDR3 contains 15 residues. V lost 4 bases, J lost 4 bases, and 13 bases lay in between. Per germline, CDR1 MNHNS and CDR2 SASEGT. CDR3 nucleotide sequence: TGTGCCAGCAGTGCTACGGGACTCCTTAATGAAAAACTGTTTTTT. Protein product: CASSATGLLNEKLFF.

This clone appeared a few times. The V call is TRBV5-1, the J call TRBJ2-1; 14 bases align to TRBD2. Germline lookup yields CDR1 SGHRS and CDR2 YFSETQ. The CDR3 totals 18 residues. Trimming at V came to 5 bases and at J to 0 bases, leaving 7 bases not matched to a gene. CDR3 coding DNA: TGCGCCAGCAGGGGGACTAGCGGGAGCCAACCCTCCTACAATGAGCAGTTCTTC. Encoded protein: CASRGTSGSQPSYNEQFF. Based on the CDR3 plus reference TRBV5-1 and TRBJ2-1, the full variable domain is KAGVTQTPRYLIKTRGQQVTLSCSPISGHRSVSWYQQTPGQGLQFLFEYFSETQRNKGNFPGRFSGRQFSNSRSEMNVSTLELGDSALYLCASRGTSGSQPSYNEQFFGPGTRLTVL.

This clone was observed a single time. V and J are TRBV7-9 and TRBJ2-7; the match to TRBD2 covers 8 bases. Germline assignment: CDR1 SEHNR and CDR2 FQNEAQ (reference sequence). The CDR3 runs to 14 residues. V gave up 5 bases and J gave up 0 bases; unmatched junction bases: 3. In DNA form, the CDR3 reads TGTGCCAGCAGCCTAAGCGGGAGCTCCTACGAGCAGTACTTC. Translating gives CASSLSGSSYEQYF.

The chain links TRBV6-1 to TRBJ2-3; 9 bases map to TRBD1. This CDR3 spans 14 amino acids. The ends lost 5 bases at V and 6 bases at J; junction bases unmatched: 6. The germline V gene has CDR1 MNHNS and CDR2 SASEGT. CDR3: CASSNRGRGDTQYF. The CDR3 bases are TGTGCCAGCAGTAACAGGGGGCGAGGGGATACGCAGTATTTT.

The V gene is TRBV4-1, the J gene TRBJ2-7; 9 bases align to TRBD1. Germline loops: CDR1 MGHRA, CDR2 YSYEKL. Germline trimming cut 0 bases from V and 6 bases from J; bases unmatched to any gene: 6. There are 15 residues in the CDR3. CDR3 amino acids: CASSQEGTGTAEQYF. For the CDR3, the DNA is TGCGCCAGCAGCCAAGAAGGGACAGGGACTGCCGAGCAGTACTTC.

The J gene is TRBJ2-5, the V gene TRBV5-8, with a possible D match to TRBD1 (6 bases). The ends were cut back, 4 bases at V and 5 bases at J, with 12 bases in the middle. The CDR3 has 13 amino acids. Germline V gene lookup returns CDR1 SGHTS and CDR2 YDEGEE. For the CDR3, the DNA is TGTGCCAGCAGCGCAGACAGGTGGGAGACCCAGTACTTC. Its protein product is CASSADRWETQYF.

The chain has TRBV6-5 and TRBJ2-7; unclear D gene. The ends were cut back, 7 bases at V and 0 bases at J, with 16 bases in the middle. Germline CDR1 and CDR2: MNHEY and SVGAGI. The CDR3 covers 15 residues. DNA of the CDR3: TGTGCCAGCACCCGTACCTCCTCGGGCTCCTACGAGCAGTACTTC. It translates to CASTRTSSGSYEQYF.

The chain recombines TRBV14 with TRBJ2-4; perhaps TRBD1 as D (6 bases). The V and J ends lost 4 bases and 2 bases respectively, with 12 bases between them. This CDR3 is 15 amino acids long. CDR1 SGHDN and CDR2 FVKESK come from the germline V gene. Written as DNA, the CDR3 is TGTGCCAGCAGCCCCTTGGACAGTTCCAAAAACATTCAGTACTTC. It encodes CASSPLDSSKNIQYF.

The chain links TRBV10-1 to TRBJ1-1; a possible D gene is TRBD1 (6 bases). The V end was cut by 5 bases, the J end by 0 bases, with 13 bases between. This CDR3 comprises 15 residues. CDR1 and CDR2 from the germline V gene are WNHNN and SYGVQD (reference sequence). CDR3 nucleotides: TGCGCCAGCAGTTCCGACAGGAGTTTGAACACTGAAGCTTTCTTT. Translating gives CASSSDRSLNTEAFF.

The chain employs TRBV10-2 and TRBJ2-7, with D possibly being TRBD2 (6 bases). This CDR3 contains 15 residues. V lost 2 bases to trimming and J lost 2 bases, with 13 bases between them. CDR1 and CDR2 (germline): WSHSY, SAAADI. Written as DNA, the CDR3 is TGCGCCAGCAGTGAGCTGGCAGGGAGGACCTACGAGCAGTACTTC. Translating it yields CASSELAGRTYEQYF.

This chain links TRBV2 with TRBJ2-7; D gene ambiguous. Germline V lookup: CDR1 SNHLY, CDR2 FYNNEI. There are 12 residues in the CDR3. V lost 2 bases and J 7 bases, leaving 9 bases between the germline ends. For the CDR3, the DNA is TGTGCCAGCAGTGAACTTACGACTGAGCAGTACTTC. Translation gives CASSELTTEQYF.

CDR3 in amino acids: CASSQGEMAHEQYF. In DNA, the CDR3 is TGTGCCAGCAGCCAAGGGGAGATGGCTCACGAGCAGTACTTC. The V call is TRBV4-2, the J call TRBJ2-7, with D perhaps matching TRBD2 (5 bases). Germline CDR1 LGHNA, CDR2 YNFKEQ. Trimming pared 1 base from V and 5 bases from J, leaving 12 bases between. The CDR3 is made up of 14 amino acids.

The chain links TRBV11-2 to TRBJ2-5; TRBD2 matches at 7 bases. CDR3 length: 14 residues. Germline lookup yields CDR1 SGHAT and CDR2 FQNNGV. V was pared by 3 bases and J by 4 bases, with 5 bases of the junction left unmatched. CDR3 sequence: CASSLKRESETQYF. Here the CDR3 DNA reads TGTGCCAGCAGCTTGAAGCGGGAATCAGAGACCCAGTACTTC.

The chain employs TRBV18 and TRBJ2-3; D ambiguous. The CDR3 length is 13 residues. V lost 3 bases and J lost 0, with 4 bases in between. Germline V gene data show CDR1 as KGHSH and CDR2 as LQKENI. The CDR3 protein is CASSPQSTDTQYF. CDR3 bases: TGTGCCAGCTCACCCCAGAGCACAGATACGCAGTATTTT.

The J gene is TRBJ1-4, the V gene TRBV30; 7 bases fit TRBD1. This CDR3 spans 13 amino acids. The germline V gene encodes CDR1 GTSNPN and CDR2 SVGIG (reference sequence). V was clipped by 6 bases and J by 8 bases; unmatched bases: 9. CDR3 DNA: TGTGCCTGCTCGGGACAGTTCGGAGAAAAACTGTTTTTT. Translated, it gives CACSGQFGEKLFF. Drawing the rest from reference TRBV30 and TRBJ1-4, the complete variable domain is SQTIHQWPATLVQPVGSPLSLECTVEGTSNPNLYWYRQAAGRGLQLLFYSVGIGQISSEVPQNLSASRPQDRQFILSSKKLLLSDSGFYLCACSGQFGEKLFFGSGTQLSVL.

This clone has more than one count but fewer than ten. V and J are TRBV12-5 and TRBJ2-2; TRBD1 is a possible D gene (6 bases). V shed 2 bases and J shed 4 bases, with 11 bases lying between them. This CDR3 is 15 amino acids long. The germline V gene encodes CDR1 LGHNT and CDR2 FRNRAP. The CDR3 DNA is TGTGCTAGTGGTTTGTGGCAGGGGTTCACCGGGGAGCTGTTTTTT. It translates to CASGLWQGFTGELFF.

The table lists this clone with a few counts. At one of its ends the junction is not consistent with the germline gene, which may arise from a read error. CDR3 in amino acids: CSSSLGGGRDRVVFYEQYF. The CDR3 nucleotides are TGTTCCAGCAGCTTAGGGGGAGGGCGGGACAGGGTCGTTTTCTACGAGCAGTACTTC. V gene TRBV7-9 combines with J gene TRBJ2-7; TRBD1 matches at 9 bases. The CDR3 sequence is 19 residues long. Germline CDR1 SEHNR, CDR2 FQNEAQ (reference sequence).

This rearrangement joins TRBV7-9 to TRBJ1-1, with TRBD1 matching over 8 bases. The length of the CDR3 is 14 residues. CDR1 is SEHNR and CDR2 is FQNEAQ in the germline V gene (reference sequence). V lost 0 bases, J lost 6 bases, and 3 bases stayed unmatched. The CDR3 reads CASSLADRGPEAFF. The CDR3 coding sequence is TGTGCCAGCAGCTTAGCCGACAGGGGCCCTGAAGCTTTCTTT.